Given below is one T cell receptor (beta chain) in context. These data are taken from a study of blood T cell repertoires in COVID-19. TCRdb keeps only in-frame clones here, not all; method: immunoSEQ multiplex PCR. The sample has approximately 140,000 clones; around 89% are singletons. The length of the CDR3 is 14 residues. V was pared by 1 base and J by 4 bases, with 11 bases between. Germline V gene sequence: CDR1 MGHRA, CDR2 YSYEKL. The V and J genes are TRBV4-1 and TRBJ2-7, with D maybe TRBD1 (5 bases). Sequencing used peripheral blood. The receptor was isolated from a man aged 18 to 29 with COVID-19, enrolled during active disease. CDR3 sequence: CASSQGPGIYEQYF. The CDR3 region has the DNA TGCGCCAGCAGCCAAGGACCAGGGATATACGAGCAGTACTTC.